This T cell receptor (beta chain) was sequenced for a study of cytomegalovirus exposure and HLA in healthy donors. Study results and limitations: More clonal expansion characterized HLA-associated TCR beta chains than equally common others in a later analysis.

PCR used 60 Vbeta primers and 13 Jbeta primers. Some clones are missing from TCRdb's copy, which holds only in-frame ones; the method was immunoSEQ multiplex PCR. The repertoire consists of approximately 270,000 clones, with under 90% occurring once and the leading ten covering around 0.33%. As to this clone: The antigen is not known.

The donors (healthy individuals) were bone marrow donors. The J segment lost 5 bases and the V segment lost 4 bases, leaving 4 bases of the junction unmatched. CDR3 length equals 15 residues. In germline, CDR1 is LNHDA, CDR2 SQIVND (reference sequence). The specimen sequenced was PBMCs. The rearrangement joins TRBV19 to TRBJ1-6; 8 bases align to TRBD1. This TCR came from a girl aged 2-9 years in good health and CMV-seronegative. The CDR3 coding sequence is TGTGCCAGTAGTAGTGGACAGGGACATAATTCACCCCTCCACTTT. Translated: CASSSGQGHNSPLHF.